What follows are 10 T cell receptor beta chains derived from one specimen sequenced in a study of blood T cell repertoires in COVID-19. Assay: immunoSEQ multiplex PCR; the TCRdb copy retains only in-frame clones and omits some. The table records about 200,000 clones, about four fifths of them present only once. Sequencing input: PBMCs or T cells enriched from blood (not recorded which). The receptors were sampled from a woman aged 45-60 years who had been exposed to COVID-19.

The chain carries TRBV6-6 and TRBJ1-2; 7 bases align to TRBD1. This CDR3 contains 16 residues. V was pared by 6 bases and J by 8 bases, with 18 bases of the junction left unmatched. CDR1 is MNHNY and CDR2 is SVGAGI in the germline V gene (reference sequence). CDR3 protein: CASSPQGSKGIGGYTF. The CDR3 region has the DNA TGTGCCAGCAGCCCACAGGGGTCAAAGGGAATAGGCGGCTACACCTTC.

J is TRBJ2-3 and V is TRBV5-1; D possibly corresponds to TRBD2 (6 bases). V was shortened by 7 bases and J by 3 bases, with 15 bases between the two germline ends. This CDR3 is built from 14 residues. CDR1 and CDR2 from the germline V gene are SGHRS and YFSETQ. Here the CDR3 reads CASGDGGETDTQYF. CDR3 coding DNA: TGCGCCAGCGGTGACGGGGGTGAGACAGATACGCAGTATTTT.

V is TRBV19 and J is TRBJ2-1, with D perhaps TRBD2 (6 bases). This CDR3 has 15 amino acids. Trimming cost V 5 bases and J 8 bases, with 19 bases left between them. The germline gives CDR1 LNHDA, CDR2 SQIVND (reference sequence). This CDR3 is CASSHSGTPYDEQFF. CDR3 sequence (DNA): TGTGCCAGTAGTCACTCCGGGACTCCTTATGATGAGCAGTTCTTC.

This chain connects TRBV27 to TRBJ1-1, with TRBD1 as a possible D gene (5 bases). Trimming took 6 bases from V and 5 from J, leaving 19 bases between them. The CDR3 runs 15 residues. Germline CDR1 MNHEY, CDR2 SMNVEV (reference sequence). CDR3: CASRRGLEGRTEAFF. CDR3 bases: TGTGCCAGCAGACGAGGACTCGAGGGGAGGACTGAAGCTTTCTTT.

V usage is TRBV7-6 and J usage is TRBJ1-1; D unclear. Germline CDR1 SGHVS, CDR2 FNYEAQ. Trimming pared 5 bases from V and 1 base from J, leaving 8 bases between. The CDR3 is made up of 13 amino acids. CDR3 nucleotide sequence: TGTGCCAGCAGCCCGAGCCAGAACACTGAAGCTTTCTTT. This codes for CASSPSQNTEAFF.

The chain has TRBV19 and TRBJ1-5; D not resolved. The CDR3 totals 13 residues. The germline gives CDR1 LNHDA, CDR2 SQIVND (reference sequence). Between the trimmed V and J ends, which lost 3 bases and 4 bases, there was a span of 7 bases. The CDR3 DNA follows: TGTGCCAGTAGTATGAACAGAAATCAGCCCCAGCATTTT. Protein product: CASSMNRNQPQHF.

The gene calls are TRBV27 and TRBJ1-2; 7 nucleotides match TRBD1. The CDR3 is 14 residues long. J lost 1 base, V lost 5 bases, and 4 bases had no gene match. Germline CDR1 reads MNHEY; CDR2 reads SMNVEV (reference sequence). The CDR3 reads CASSTGAINYGYTF. CDR3 nucleotides: TGTGCCAGCAGTACAGGGGCGATTAACTATGGCTACACCTTC.

V is TRBV28 and J is TRBJ1-6; tentatively, D is TRBD1 (6 bases). CDR3 length: 15 residues. The V end was cut by 5 bases, the J end by 9 bases, with 17 bases between. Germline assignment: CDR1 MDHEN and CDR2 SYDVKM. The CDR3 bases are TGTGCCAGCAGTCCCCCGGGACACCTATTTTCACCCCTCCACTTT. Protein product: CASSPPGHLFSPLHF. Combining the CDR3 with reference TRBV28 and TRBJ1-6 gives the whole variable domain DVKVTQSSRYLVKRTGEKVFLECVQDMDHENMFWYRQDPGLGLRLIYFSYDVKMKEKGDIPEGYSVSREKKERFSLILESASTNQTSMYLCASSPPGHLFSPLHFGNGTRLTVT.

The chain has TRBV4-3 and TRBJ2-7; 12 bases fit TRBD2. In germline, CDR1 is LGHNA, CDR2 YSLEER. The CDR3 sequence is 16 residues long. V lost 2 bases to trimming and J lost 2 bases; unmatched junction nucleotides: 4. Written as DNA, the CDR3 is TGCGCCAGCAGCCAACAACTAGCGGGGGGAACCTACGAGCAGTACTTC. It specifies CASSQQLAGGTYEQYF.

The chain is built from TRBV2 and TRBJ1-5; possibly TRBD1 for D (6 bases). Trimming took off 7 bases at V and 3 bases at J, with 13 bases between the two ends. The CDR3 is 14 residues long. From germline, CDR1 is SNHLY and CDR2 FYNNEI. CDR3 coding DNA: TGTGCCAGCAACCAGGGGAGGGACAATCAGCCCCAGCATTTT. As protein: CASNQGRDNQPQHF.